The sequence of this T cell receptor beta chain was determined in a study of T cell changes during pregnancy in multiple sclerosis. The repertoire was sequenced with immunoSEQ multiplex PCR; TCRdb's copy has only in-frame clones and lacks some. Altogether approximately 110,000 clones are present, around nine tenths being singletons, with the ten largest covering 1.5%. The clonotype was recovered from a female donor with multiple sclerosis, enrolled in a pregnancy study. This material consisted of peripheral blood, taken in the third trimester of pregnancy.

In DNA, the CDR3 is TGTGCCAGCAGTCCTAGCGCTAGCTACAATGAGCAGTTCTTC. This codes for CASSPSASYNEQFF. The chain combines TRBV6-1 with TRBJ2-1; tentative D call: TRBD2 (6 bases). Trimming pared 5 bases from V and 3 bases from J, leaving 11 bases between. CDR1 and CDR2 (germline): MNHNS, SASEGT. The CDR3 has 14 amino acids.